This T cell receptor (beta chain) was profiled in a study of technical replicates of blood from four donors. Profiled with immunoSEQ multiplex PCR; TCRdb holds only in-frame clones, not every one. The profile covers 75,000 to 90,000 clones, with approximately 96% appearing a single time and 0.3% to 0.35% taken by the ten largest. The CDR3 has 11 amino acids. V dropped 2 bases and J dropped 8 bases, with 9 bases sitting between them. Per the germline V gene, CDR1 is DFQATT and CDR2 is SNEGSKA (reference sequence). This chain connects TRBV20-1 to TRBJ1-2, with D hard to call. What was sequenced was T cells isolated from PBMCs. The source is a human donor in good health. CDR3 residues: CSARTARGYTF. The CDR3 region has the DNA TGCAGTGCTAGAACAGCTCGGGGCTACACCTTC.